This TCR beta chain was captured by sequencing in a study of T cells in Graves' hyperthyroidism and ophthalmopathy. This clonotype was seen ten or more times. Its specificity is unknown. Amplification of TCR beta CDR3 regions was performed using RNA transcripts as template. First-round RT-PCR of the TCR CDR3 relied on the HTBI primer set. TCRdb re-derived calls from the multiplex PCR reads in MiXCR, one entry per CDR3 protein. This table has more than 350,000 distinct CDR3 sequences, roughly a sixth appearing once. Study-wide points: Most clonotypes expanded in the thyroid (above 0.001) were also present in blood. A median about 6 months before onset, the model predicted ophthalmopathy. In simple terms, a model built on 13 V-J features told ophthalmopathy apart from stable hyperthyroidism.

PBMCs were collected from a roughly 10 ml volume of fresh peripheral blood. Germline CDR1 MNHEY, CDR2 SMNVEV (reference sequence). This CDR3 is built from 13 residues. Trimming took 5 bases from V and 3 from J; bases not matched to a gene: 4. The chain has TRBV27 and TRBJ2-7; 7 bases are a match to TRBD1. The sample was blood. The TCR was taken from a woman aged 30 to 39 with Graves' hyperthyroidism that later progressed to Graves' ophthalmopathy. The CDR3: CASSLRQGYEQYF. CDR3 in DNA: TGTGCCAGCAGTCTTCGACAGGGCTACGAGCAGTACTTC.